This TCR beta chain was observed in a study of blood T cell repertoires in COVID-19 (dated by TCRdb to between 2020 and 2021). At the level of the whole study: Collaborator samples came from the United States, Italy and Spain and covered acute and convalescent phases of COVID-19. The material from the prospective study consisted of cDNA or gDNA derived from T cells, B-cell-depleted T cells, or PBMCs. Subjects who had been exposed to COVID-19, were actively infected with it, or had recovered from it provided the deeply sampled blood TCRbeta repertoires that made up the dataset. The repertoires were made available in a free public database intended to serve as a resource for research on the immune response to SARS-CoV-2. The samples were drawn from the first 160 participants of the ongoing ImmuneRACE study and from 950 to 1,500 subjects provided by 6 global collaborators. Nearly every sample came with metadata listing a de-identified subject ID, COVID-19 status, age in years and sex. Where HLA class I and class II types were available, the types were taken from metadata supplied by the sample provider, not from assay-based typing. Findings and caveats that apply to the study as a whole: The amount of clinical and demographic metadata varied by source and participant and was provided uncurated.

Worth noting for this clone: It lacks a known antigen. Base qualities are not recorded, but no much larger clone differs from it by a single base.

TCRbeta CDR3 regions were amplified from genomic DNA by means of the immunoSEQ Assay, a bias-controlled multiplex PCR. On the study's bioinformatics: Within the assay, amplification of reference gene primers was used to estimate how many nucleated cells each sample contained. Sequence reads were collapsed and filtered to measure the absolute abundance of every unique TCRbeta CDR3 rearrangement. For each sample, productive Simpson clonality was calculated by taking the square root of Simpson's diversity index across productive rearrangements. TCRdb took this table from immuneACCESS and kept in-frame rearrangements with V and J called. Such tables lack part of the clones; where checked against another copy, unresolved V genes explain under half of the gap, and the rest is unexplained. The D gene and trimming were derived from the DNA, and the V and J assignments and clone size from that table. In this sample the table shows some 95,000 clones, 76% of which occur a single time. The ten largest clones add up to approximately 6.8% of the sample.

The collaborating institutions used their own protocols to collect whole blood in K2EDTA tubes. For TCRbeta analysis, collaborator samples were shipped as frozen whole blood, as isolated PBMCs, or as DNA extracted from either sample type. Sequences LGHNT (CDR1) and FRNRAP (CDR2) are obtained from the germline V gene. The CDR3 runs 17 residues from the cysteine to the phenylalanine. Only the CDR3 portion is preserved as DNA: 51 bases, with reading frame beginning at the first base. Germline trimming amounts to 1 base on V and 8 bases on J, with 10 as the count of junction bases outside the gene matches.

Input material: peripheral blood. This receptor was taken from a man aged 70-80 years with acute or convalescent COVID-19. The receptor chain draws on TRBV12-5 and TRBJ2-1; 11 of the junction bases match TRBD2. The CDR3 loop reads CASGLDLAGGTEDEQFF. The bases read TGTGCTAGTGGTTTGGACTTAGCGGGAGGGACCGAGGATGAGCAGTTCTTC.